This TCR beta chain was observed in a study of neoadjuvant anti-PD-1 for oral cavity cancer. At the level of the study: Patients mostly received three to four biweekly nivolumab doses at 3 mg/kg before surgery. Patients without progression got a fourth dose around day 43. Study-wide results and caveats: Non-responders to neoadjuvant nivolumab had significantly more clonal PBMC T cells than responders.

The time point here: after neoadjuvant nivolumab, at surgical resection. These newly diagnosed stage II-IVA oral cavity squamous cell carcinoma patients had no prior systemic or radiation treatment. Profiled with immunoSEQ multiplex PCR; TCRdb holds only in-frame clones, not every one. The sample lists over 65,000 clones, about 90% occurring once. The CDR3 spans 16 residues. The V and J ends lost 3 bases and 0 bases respectively, with 9 bases between them. The germline gives CDR1 SGHVS, CDR2 FNYEAQ. As regards this clone: Its target is not known.

Here the sequenced sample was PBMCs, taken after nivolumab (anti-PD-1) treatment. V usage is TRBV7-6 and J usage is TRBJ2-6, with D hard to call. The origin of this receptor is a person aged 35-80 years with oral cavity squamous cell carcinoma. The CDR3 spells CASSFSPLSGANVLTF. The DNA of the CDR3 is TGTGCCAGCAGCTTCAGTCCACTCTCTGGGGCCAACGTCCTGACTTTC.